The 6 T cell receptor beta chains listed next were all sequenced from one sample in a study of glioma-infiltrating T cells after dendritic cell vaccination. The data were produced by immunoSEQ multiplex PCR, yet TCRdb's version contains in-frame clones alone and is incomplete. Here the sample spans 95,000 to 110,000 clones, roughly four fifths being singletons. This sample comprised blood, obtained before dendritic cell vaccination. These receptors came from a human donor with glioblastoma.

CDR3 loop: CASSSGQGGRVTEAFF. The DNA of the CDR3 is TGCGCCAGCAGCTCCGGACAGGGGGGCCGGGTCACTGAAGCTTTCTTT. The chain combines TRBV5-1 with TRBJ1-1, with 10 bases matching TRBD1. This CDR3 comprises 16 residues. From germline, CDR1 is SGHRS and CDR2 YFSETQ. Trimming cost V 3 bases and J 4 bases; bases outside gene matches: 9.

The genes are TRBV30 and TRBJ2-7; TRBD1 is a possible D gene (6 bases). This CDR3 is built from 13 residues. V gave up 7 bases and J gave up 5 bases, with 18 bases separating them. Germline V gives CDR1 GTSNPN, CDR2 SVGIG (reference sequence). The CDR3 DNA sequence: TGTGCCTCTACGCTAACAGGGAACCACGAGCAGTACTTC. Protein sequence: CASTLTGNHEQYF.

This chain links TRBV18 with TRBJ2-7; 7 nucleotides line up with TRBD2. Per germline, CDR1 KGHSH and CDR2 LQKENI. The CDR3 runs to 15 residues. The V gene end was trimmed by 4 bases and the J gene end by 0 bases; junction bases not matched to a gene: 6. CDR3 sequence (DNA): TGTGCCAGCTCACGTTCTAGCGGCTCCTCCTACGAGCAGTACTTC. Translating it yields CASSRSSGSSYEQYF.

A single count supports this clone. The chain recombines TRBV7-2 with TRBJ2-1; D may be TRBD1 (6 bases). V was trimmed by 5 bases and J by 4 bases, leaving 15 bases between them. The CDR3 is 15 amino acids. From germline, CDR1 is SGHTA and CDR2 FQGNSA. CDR3: CASSPTSGQYNEQFF. The CDR3 DNA reads as TGTGCCAGCAGCCCCACCTCAGGACAGTACAATGAGCAGTTCTTC.

The table lists this clone with a few counts. This rearrangement joins TRBV27 to TRBJ1-1; D is possibly TRBD1 (6 bases). Germline assignment: CDR1 MNHEY and CDR2 SMNVEV (reference sequence). V was clipped by 6 bases and J by 8 bases, with 25 bases between them. The CDR3 extends over 16 amino acids. The CDR3 spells CASSRIRPTNRAEAFF. CDR3 DNA: TGTGCCAGCAGCCGAATCAGGCCCACCAACAGGGCCGAAGCTTTCTTT.

The rearrangement links TRBV5-1 to TRBJ2-5; 10 bases line up with TRBD2. Germline V gives CDR1 SGHRS, CDR2 YFSETQ. Unmatched junction bases numbered 3, after V lost 3 bases and J lost 1 base. The CDR3 has 15 amino acids. The CDR3 DNA follows: TGCGCCAGCAGCTGGCTAGCGGGGGCCCAAGAGACCCAGTACTTC. Its protein is CASSWLAGAQETQYF.